This entry lists 14 T cell receptor beta chains sequenced from one sample in a study of T-cell reconstitution after alpha-beta-depleted transplantation in children. Molecular barcoding with unique molecular identifiers was used for the TCRbeta library. Via MiXCR, TCRdb re-called the PCR reads, giving one row per CDR3 protein. The sample yields around 94,000 distinct CDR3 sequences, 4.5% to 7.5% seen once. The sequences come from PBMCs, mostly from graft donor cells, collected 60 days after TCRalphabeta/CD19-depleted stem cell transplant. These receptors were obtained from a female patient between 2 and 15 years old who had a stem cell transplant for Fanconi anemia, so the T cells may come from the graft donor.

This clonotype showed up many times. This rearrangement joins TRBV5-1 to TRBJ2-3; D is unclear. The germline V gene has CDR1 SGHRS and CDR2 YFSETQ. This CDR3 spans 14 amino acids. Trimming removed 0 bases at V and 2 bases at J, with 7 bases between. CDR3 region: CASSLDRITDTQYF. The CDR3 region has the DNA TGCGCCAGCAGCTTGGACAGAATCACAGATACGCAGTATTTT.

This clonotype appeared many times. CDR3 loop: CAISLSLNTEAFF. The CDR3 DNA reads TGTGCCATCAGCCTTTCCCTTAACACTGAAGCTTTCTTT. The chain employs TRBV10-3 and TRBJ1-1, with unresolved D. V dropped 6 bases and J dropped 2 bases, with 10 bases sitting between them. CDR1 is ENHRY, CDR2 SYGVKD, per germline. This CDR3 has 13 amino acids.

The chain has TRBV7-8 and TRBJ2-7; no firm D call. The CDR3 has 13 residues. V lost 5 bases to trimming and J lost 3 bases, with 11 bases between them. CDR1 and CDR2 from the germline V gene are SGHVS and FQNEAQ. In nucleotides, the CDR3 is TGTGCCAGCAGCCCTACACGGAACTACGAGCAGTACTTC. Encoded protein: CASSPTRNYEQYF.

In its sample, this clonotype was seen many times. V is TRBV5-1 and J is TRBJ2-7; 9 bases are a match to TRBD1. This CDR3 has 15 amino acids. The ends lost 1 base at V and 3 bases at J; junction bases unmatched: 5. Germline CDR1 reads SGHRS; CDR2 reads YFSETQ. CDR3 nucleotides: TGCGCCAGCAGCTTGATGACAGGGGGTCGCTACGAGCAGTACTTC. This sequence encodes CASSLMTGGRYEQYF. The variable domain in full, with the rest retrieved from reference TRBV5-1 and TRBJ2-7, is KAGVTQTPRYLIKTRGQQVTLSCSPISGHRSVSWYQQTPGQGLQFLFEYFSETQRNKGNFPGRFSGRQFSNSRSEMNVSTLELGDSALYLCASSLMTGGRYEQYFGPGTRLTVT.

In regard to this clonotype: This may arise from a read error, as a much more abundant clone is one base away. Likely a read error: the CDR3 ends without its conserved phenylalanine or tryptophan. CDR3 amino acids: CASSLADYNEQFY. CDR3 bases: TGTGCCAGCAGCTTAGCGGACTACAATGAGCAGTTCTAC. V and J are TRBV7-2 and TRBJ2-1; the D is unclear. This CDR3 is built from 13 residues. Looked up from germline, CDR1 is SGHTA and CDR2 is FQGNSA. V lost 0 bases, J lost 3 bases, and 3 bases lay in between.

This clonotype was seen only a few times. This rearrangement joins TRBV20-1 to TRBJ1-5; tentative D call: TRBD1 (6 bases). The CDR3 spans 17 residues. The V end was cut by 3 bases, the J end by 0 bases, with 18 bases between. The germline V gene has CDR1 DFQATT and CDR2 SNEGSKA (reference sequence). The CDR3, as DNA: TGCAGTGCTAGTGGTACAGGGCTGAAGTATAGCAATCAGCCCCAGCATTTT. Translating it yields CSASGTGLKYSNQPQHF.

This chain links TRBV7-3 with TRBJ2-6, with D possibly called TRBD1 or TRBD2 (5 bases each). Trimming stripped 2 bases from V and 0 bases from J, with 14 bases between. The CDR3 contains 18 residues. CDR1 and CDR2 from the germline V gene are SGHTA and FQGTGA. The CDR3: CASSLWPGRTSGANVLTF. CDR3 DNA: TGTGCCAGCAGCTTATGGCCGGGACGGACCTCTGGGGCCAACGTCCTGACTTTC.

This clonotype was observed at least ten times. This chain connects TRBV20-1 to TRBJ2-2; a possible D gene is TRBD2 (5 bases). The V end lost 0 bases, the J end lost 4 bases, and 12 bases lay between the germline ends. CDR3 length: 15 residues. The germline V gene has CDR1 DFQATT and CDR2 SNEGSKA (reference sequence). The chain's CDR3 is CSARDHGGSTGELFF. The CDR3 region has the DNA TGCAGTGCTAGAGATCATGGCGGGTCCACCGGGGAGCTGTTTTTT.

In its sample, this clonotype was seen a few times. This chain connects TRBV27 to TRBJ2-7; 16 bases line up with TRBD2. With 7 bases clipped from V and 7 bases from J, the junction kept 7 bases outside the gene matches. The CDR3 sequence is 15 residues long. CDR1 is MNHEY, CDR2 SMNVEV, per germline (reference sequence). The CDR3 DNA is TGTGCCAGCATTCTGGGACTAGCGGGGGGGCGAGAGCAGTACTTC. Its translation: CASILGLAGGREQYF.

This clonotype was detected many times. The chain recombines TRBV20-1 with TRBJ2-7; possible D gene TRBD1, 6 bases. The germline CDR1 and CDR2 sequences are DFQATT and SNEGSKA (reference sequence). The CDR3 totals 14 residues. Between the trimmed V and J ends, which lost 5 bases and 0 bases, there was a span of 14 bases. The chain's CDR3 is CSAPDRARSYEQYF. The CDR3 DNA is TGCAGTGCTCCGGACAGAGCCCGCTCCTACGAGCAGTACTTC.

This clonotype was seen many times. The CDR3 DNA reads as TGTGCCAGCAGTTTGTGGGCGCACAATGAGCAGTTCTTC. It specifies CASSLWAHNEQFF. V usage is TRBV12-3 or TRBV12-4 and J usage is TRBJ2-1; D is unclear. The V gene lost 3 bases and the J gene lost 5 bases, with 8 bases spanning the gap. CDR3 length equals 13 residues.

This clonotype has at least ten counts. The rearrangement links TRBV12-3 or TRBV12-4 to TRBJ2-1; TRBD1 might be the D (6 bases). The CDR3 extends over 17 amino acids. V was pared by 3 bases and J by 4 bases, with 19 bases between. The CDR3 sequence is CASSFMRRTVGYNEQFF. CDR3 nucleotide sequence: TGTGCCAGCAGTTTCATGAGGCGGACAGTTGGATACAATGAGCAGTTCTTC.

The V gene is TRBV29-1, the J gene TRBJ1-5; D may be TRBD1 (5 bases). The germline gives CDR1 SQVTM, CDR2 ANQGSEA. The CDR3 extends over 13 amino acids. The V and J ends lost 4 bases and 7 bases respectively, with 14 bases between them. In nucleotides, the CDR3 is TGCAGCGTTGGGGGGGGACCGAACCAGCCCCAGCATTTT. This translates into CSVGGGPNQPQHF. Full variable domain (rest looked up from reference TRBV29-1 and TRBJ1-5): SAVISQKPSRDICQRGTSLTIQCQVDSQVTMMFWYRQQPGQSLTLIATANQGSEATYESGFVIDKFPISRPNLTFSTLTVSNMSPEDSSIYLCSVGGGPNQPQHFGDGTRLSIL.

Many counts were recorded for this clonotype. The gene calls are TRBV3-1 and TRBJ1-1, with D maybe TRBD1 (5 bases). The CDR3 runs 15 residues. V was trimmed by 5 bases and J by 4 bases, leaving 17 bases between them. In germline, CDR1 is LGHDT, CDR2 YNNKEL (reference sequence). CDR3 nucleotides: TGTGCCAGCAGCTCCCGTTCGGGGGGAGGCACTGAAGCTTTCTTT. Translating it yields CASSSRSGGGTEAFF.